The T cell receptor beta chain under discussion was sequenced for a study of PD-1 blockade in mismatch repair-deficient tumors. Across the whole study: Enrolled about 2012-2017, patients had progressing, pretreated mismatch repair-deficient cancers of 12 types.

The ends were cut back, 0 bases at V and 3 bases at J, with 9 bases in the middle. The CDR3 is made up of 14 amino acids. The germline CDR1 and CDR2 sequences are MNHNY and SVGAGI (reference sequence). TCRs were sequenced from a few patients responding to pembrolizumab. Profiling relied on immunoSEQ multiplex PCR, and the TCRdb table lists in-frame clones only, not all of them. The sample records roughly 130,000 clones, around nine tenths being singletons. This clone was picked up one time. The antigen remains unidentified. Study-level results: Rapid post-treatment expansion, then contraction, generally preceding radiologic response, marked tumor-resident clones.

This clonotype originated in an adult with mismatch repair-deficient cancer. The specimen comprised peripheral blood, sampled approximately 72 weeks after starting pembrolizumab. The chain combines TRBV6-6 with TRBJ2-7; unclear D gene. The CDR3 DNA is TGTGCCAGCAGTTACTCTCCAGATTTCTACGAGCAGTACTTC. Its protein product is CASSYSPDFYEQYF.